One sample yielded the 15 T cell receptor beta chains listed below, sequenced in a study of cytomegalovirus exposure and HLA in healthy donors. Generated by immunoSEQ multiplex PCR, the TCRdb table keeps only in-frame clones and is missing some. The repertoire holds 55,000 to 70,000 clones, with roughly 90% as singletons. Specimen: PBMCs. The receptors originated from a woman aged 25 to 39 in good health and CMV-seronegative.

The rearrangement links TRBV5-5 to TRBJ1-4; 8 nucleotides align to TRBD1. This CDR3 region has 15 residues. V shed 3 bases, J shed 7 bases, and the junction held 8 bases outside the gene matches. CDR1 SGHKS and CDR2 YYEKEE come from the germline V gene (reference sequence). This CDR3 reads CASSSGQGWAEKLFF. The CDR3 DNA follows: TGTGCCAGCAGCTCCGGACAGGGATGGGCTGAAAAACTGTTTTTT. Together with reference TRBV5-5 and TRBJ1-4, the CDR3 gives the full variable domain: DAGVTQSPTHLIKTRGQQVTLRCSPISGHKSVSWYQQVLGQGPQFIFQYYEKEERGRGNFPDRFSARQFPNYSSELNVNALLLGDSALYLCASSSGQGWAEKLFFGSGTQLSVL.

The gene calls are TRBV11-1 and TRBJ2-1; possibly TRBD1 for D (6 bases). The CDR3 covers 13 residues. V lost 8 bases, J lost 7 bases, and 15 bases lay in between. CDR1 and CDR2 from the germline V gene are SGHAT and FQDESV (reference sequence). The CDR3 region has the DNA TGTGCCAGCCTCGGGACAAGTCCTAATGAGCAGTTCTTC. Translated, it gives CASLGTSPNEQFF. The whole variable domain, filled in from reference TRBV11-1 and TRBJ2-1, reads EAEVAQSPRYKITEKSQAVAFWCDPISGHATLYWYRQILGQGPELLVQFQDESVVDDSQLPKDRFSAERLKGVDSTLKIQPAELGDSAMYLCASLGTSPNEQFFGPGTRLTVL.

The sample holds one count of this clone. The gene calls are TRBV19 and TRBJ2-7; 8 bases agree with TRBD1. The CDR3 is made up of 12 amino acids. CDR1 and CDR2 from the germline V gene are LNHDA and SQIVND (reference sequence). J was trimmed by 4 bases and V by 6 bases; bases with no gene match: 2. Here the CDR3 reads CASSDRGYEQYF. The CDR3, as DNA: TGTGCCAGTAGCGACAGGGGTTACGAGCAGTACTTC.

V and J are TRBV28 and TRBJ1-4; D is unclear. This CDR3 spans 14 amino acids. The V end was cut by 6 bases, the J end by 3 bases, with 11 bases between. Germline V gene sequence: CDR1 MDHEN, CDR2 SYDVKM. The DNA for the CDR3 is TGTGCCAGCAGCATACCCCAGGCTAATGAAAAACTGTTTTTT. Translation: CASSIPQANEKLFF.

The rearrangement uses TRBV6-1 and TRBJ1-5; D gene uncertain. Germline lookup yields CDR1 MNHNS and CDR2 SASEGT. Deletions cut 4 bases from V and 5 bases from J, with 15 bases between. There are 15 residues in the CDR3. CDR3 in amino acids: CASSASDSLYQPQHF. Written as DNA, the CDR3 is TGTGCCAGCAGTGCCTCAGATAGCCTATATCAGCCCCAGCATTTT.

The V and J genes are TRBV21-1 and TRBJ2-3; no DNA check was done on the table's D call, TRBD2. TRBV21-1 is a recognized pseudogene. The CDR3 length is 15 residues. CDR3 sequence: CASSSRSGSTDTQYF. In DNA, the CDR3 is TGTGCCAGCAGCTCCCGATCGGGTAGCACAGATACGCAGTATTTT.

The CDR3 DNA reads TGTGCCAGCTCATCAGGAACACCCCAAGAAACCTACAATGAGCAGTTCTTC. Amino acid sequence: CASSSGTPQETYNEQFF. The V and J genes are TRBV18 and TRBJ2-1, with no clear D. The CDR3 has 17 residues. Germline lookup yields CDR1 KGHSH and CDR2 LQKENI. V was pared by 5 bases and J by 2 bases, with 19 bases between. Together with reference TRBV18 and TRBJ2-1, the CDR3 gives the full variable domain: NAGVMQNPRHLVRRRGQEARLRCSPMKGHSHVYWYRQLPEEGLKFMVYLQKENIIDESGMPKERFSAEFPKEGPSILRIQQVVRGDSAAYFCASSSGTPQETYNEQFFGPGTRLTVL.

The V and J genes are TRBV6-1 and TRBJ2-7, with 9 bases identical to TRBD2. V lost 6 bases to trimming and J lost 7 bases; unmatched junction nucleotides: 10. Germline V gives CDR1 MNHNS, CDR2 SASEGT. CDR3 size: 14 residues. This CDR3 is CASSPSGRFVEQYF. CDR3 DNA sequence: TGTGCCAGCAGCCCAAGCGGGAGGTTCGTTGAGCAGTACTTC.

The chain combines TRBV15 with TRBJ1-5, with no clear D. Trimming shortened V by 5 bases and J by 3 bases, and 14 bases separated the two germline ends. The germline CDR1 and CDR2 sequences are LNHNV and YYDKDF (reference sequence). This CDR3 is built from 15 residues. CDR3 sequence reads: CATSPSITPNQPQHF. The CDR3 region has the DNA TGTGCCACCAGCCCCTCAATTACTCCCAATCAGCCCCAGCATTTT.

The table lists this clone with a count of one. CDR3 amino acids: CANRPTGWRRNQPQHF. DNA of the CDR3: TGTGCCAACCGCCCGACAGGGTGGCGGCGCAATCAGCCCCAGCATTTT. This sequence joins TRBV19 and TRBJ1-5; 7 bases align to TRBD1. From germline, CDR1 is LNHDA and CDR2 SQIVND (reference sequence). The CDR3 is 16 residues long. V dropped 10 bases and J dropped 2; count of bases not matched to a gene: 14. Complete variable domain (other parts from reference TRBV19 and TRBJ1-5): DGGITQSPKYLFRKEGQNVTLSCEQNLNHDAMYWYRQDPGQGLRLIYYSQIVNDFQKGDIAEGYSVSREKKESFPLTVTSAQKNPTAFYLCANRPTGWRRNQPQHFGDGTRLSIL.

The chain has TRBV28 and TRBJ1-1, with D possibly being TRBD1 (6 bases). V was pared by 11 bases and J by 11 bases, with 27 bases between. From germline, CDR1 is MDHEN and CDR2 SYDVKM. The CDR3 contains 14 residues. The CDR3, as DNA: TGTGCCGCCTCAAAGACCGGAGGGGGGGGCTTGGCTTTCTTT. Its translation: CAASKTGGGGLAFF. Filled out from reference TRBV28 and TRBJ1-1, the complete variable domain reads DVKVTQSSRYLVKRTGEKVFLECVQDMDHENMFWYRQDPGLGLRLIYFSYDVKMKEKGDIPEGYSVSREKKERFSLILESASTNQTSMYLCAASKTGGGGLAFFGQGTRLTVV.

The V gene is TRBV5-5, the J gene TRBJ1-1; D might be TRBD1 (6 bases). V lost 0 bases and J 4 bases, leaving 13 bases between the germline ends. CDR3 length equals 15 residues. Germline V lookup: CDR1 SGHKS, CDR2 YYEKEE (reference sequence). The CDR3 loop reads CASSLALQGTTEAFF. Written as DNA, the CDR3 is TGTGCCAGCAGCTTGGCGCTTCAGGGGACCACTGAAGCTTTCTTT.

The chain carries TRBV19 and TRBJ2-5; 8 positions match TRBD2. Germline V gene sequence: CDR1 LNHDA, CDR2 SQIVND (reference sequence). The CDR3 contains 15 residues. V gave up 3 bases and J gave up 4 bases; unmatched junction bases: 7. The CDR3 sequence: CASSMSGSGGETQYF. The CDR3 nucleotides are TGTGCCAGTAGTATGTCAGGGAGCGGGGGAGAGACCCAGTACTTC.

This clone has just one count. The V gene is TRBV11-2, the J gene TRBJ2-1; D perhaps matches TRBD2 (5 bases). From germline, CDR1 is SGHAT and CDR2 FQNNGV. The CDR3 is made up of 16 amino acids. V lost 1 base to trimming and J lost 8 bases, with 18 bases between them. This CDR3 reads CASSLGPQVMRDEQFF. CDR3 nucleotides: TGTGCCAGCAGCTTAGGGCCCCAGGTGATGAGGGATGAGCAGTTCTTC.

The chain is built from TRBV6-5 and TRBJ2-7; possibly TRBD1 for D (6 bases). CDR1 and CDR2 (germline): MNHEY, SVGAGI. V was cut by 6 bases and J by 6 bases, with 12 bases left in between. This CDR3 comprises 12 residues. CDR3 protein: CASRTGLFEQYF. For the CDR3, the DNA is TGTGCCAGCAGAACAGGGTTATTCGAGCAGTACTTC.